The next 15 T cell receptor beta chains were all read from a single sample in a study of CD8 T cells in Susac syndrome. Reverse transcription of about 0.45 to 1 ug RNA was carried out with random hexamers. From the immunoSEQ multiplex PCR reads, TCRdb called clonotypes with MiXCR, one entry per CDR3 protein. The table lists roughly 150,000 distinct CDR3 sequences, around 95% of them singletons, with roughly 0.15% in the top ten. Sequenced: CD8+ T cells from PBMCs. The receptors derive from a human donor with multiple sclerosis.

The chain employs TRBV20-1 and TRBJ2-1; D might be TRBD2 (6 bases). The CDR3 runs to 15 residues. Germline V gene data show CDR1 as DFQATT and CDR2 as SNEGSKA (reference sequence). Trimming removed 4 bases at V and 1 base at J, with 14 bases between. The CDR3 sequence: CSATHSGESYNEQFF. In DNA, the CDR3 is TGCAGTGCTACTCACTCGGGAGAGTCCTACAATGAGCAGTTCTTC.

The CDR3 DNA sequence: TGTGCCAGCAGCTTACTAGCGTGGTACGAGCAGTACTTC. Translating it yields CASSLLAWYEQYF. The chain is built from TRBV7-9 and TRBJ2-7; possible D gene TRBD2, 6 bases. This CDR3 is 13 amino acids long. CDR1 and CDR2 (germline): SEHNR, FQNEAQ (reference sequence). V lost 2 bases, J lost 4 bases, and 9 bases lay in between.

This sequence joins TRBV13 and TRBJ1-2; D is unresolved. The CDR3 extends over 11 amino acids. CDR1 is PRHDT and CDR2 is FYEKMQ in the germline V gene (reference sequence). V was shortened by 2 bases and J by 8 bases, with 6 bases between the two germline ends. The CDR3 nucleotides read TGTGCCAGCAGCTTATCAAGGGGCTACACCTTC. Encoded protein: CASSLSRGYTF.

This chain uses TRBV4-2 with TRBJ2-1; D may be TRBD1 or TRBD2 (6 bases each). Trimming took 1 base from V and 7 from J, leaving 14 bases between them. Germline V gene data show CDR1 as LGHNA and CDR2 as YNFKEQ. The CDR3 has 15 residues. The CDR3 protein is CASSQATGAVNEQFF. The CDR3 DNA follows: TGTGCCAGCAGCCAAGCGACGGGGGCCGTGAATGAGCAGTTCTTC.

The chain is built from TRBV7-3 and TRBJ2-3, with D maybe TRBD2 (6 bases). The germline CDR1 and CDR2 sequences are SGHTA and FQGTGA. The length of the CDR3 is 14 residues. V was shortened by 2 bases and J by 2 bases, with 8 bases between the two germline ends. The CDR3 DNA is TGTGCCAGCAGCTTAGGCGGGACCACAGATACGCAGTATTTT. Translating it yields CASSLGGTTDTQYF.

This clonotype has a single count. V is TRBV1 and J is TRBJ1-1; the table's D gene call, TRBD1, was not cross checked with the DNA. TRBV1 is labeled a pseudogene. There are 15 residues in the CDR3. CDR3 coding DNA: TGCACCAGCAGCCACAGGCGACAGGGGGTCCCTGAAGCTTTCTTT. Translated: CTSSHRRQGVPEAFF.

The V and J genes are TRBV7-3 and TRBJ1-4; D not certain. The V gene's germline CDR1 is SGHTA and CDR2 FQGTGA. With 2 bases removed from V and 9 bases from J, the gap between germline ends came to 10 bases. The CDR3 runs 13 residues. Here the CDR3 reads CASSLGGAQKLFF. As DNA, the CDR3 is TGTGCCAGCAGCTTAGGAGGAGCGCAAAAACTGTTTTTT.

The V gene is TRBV12-3 or TRBV12-4, the J gene TRBJ2-7; no clear D gene. The CDR3 is 14 residues long. With 7 bases removed from V and 6 bases from J, the gap between germline ends came to 19 bases. CDR3 in amino acids: CASIQGKVTREQYF. CDR3 nucleotides: TGTGCCAGCATTCAAGGCAAGGTCACTCGCGAGCAGTACTTC.

This rearrangement joins TRBV27 to TRBJ2-6, with D perhaps TRBD2 (5 bases). This CDR3 is built from 17 residues. CDR1 MNHEY and CDR2 SMNVEV come from the germline V gene (reference sequence). Trimming removed 5 bases from V and 0 bases from J, with 14 bases in between. This CDR3 reads CASSPLPGNSGANVLTF. The CDR3, as DNA: TGTGCCAGCAGTCCCCTCCCGGGAAACTCTGGGGCCAACGTCCTGACTTTC.

This clonotype turned up a few times. J is TRBJ2-1 and V is TRBV6-5; D is possibly TRBD1 (6 bases). V was trimmed by 2 bases and J by 5 bases, leaving 7 bases between them. The length of the CDR3 is 13 residues. Germline V gene lookup returns CDR1 MNHEY and CDR2 SVGAGI. The CDR3 spells CASSYTGNNEQFF. In nucleotides, the CDR3 is TGTGCCAGCAGTTACACAGGGAACAATGAGCAGTTCTTC.

This sequence joins TRBV6-5 and TRBJ2-7, with D hard to call. CDR1 is MNHEY and CDR2 is SVGAGI in the germline V gene. The CDR3 consists of 11 residues. V gave up 8 bases and J gave up 7 bases, with 12 bases separating them. The CDR3: CASLSGSEQYF. CDR3 sequence (DNA): TGTGCCAGCCTATCGGGTTCGGAGCAGTACTTC.

The chain has TRBV27 and TRBJ1-3; D not resolved. The CDR3 runs 11 residues. Trimming took 2 bases from V and 4 from J, leaving 0 bases between them. In germline, CDR1 is MNHEY, CDR2 SMNVEV (reference sequence). CDR3 sequence reads: CASSLGNTIYF. The CDR3 region has the DNA TGTGCCAGCAGTTTAGGAAACACCATATATTTT.

This clonotype appeared a few times. The chain carries TRBV30 and TRBJ2-7; D gene uncertain. The ends were cut back, 0 bases at V and 7 bases at J, with 19 bases in the middle. The V gene's germline CDR1 is GTSNPN and CDR2 SVGIG (reference sequence). This CDR3 has 15 amino acids. CDR3 region: CAWSVLGNPQREQYF. The CDR3 DNA sequence: TGTGCCTGGAGTGTACTGGGGAACCCTCAGAGGGAGCAGTACTTC.

The chain links TRBV3-1 to TRBJ1-5; D is unclear. This CDR3 has 14 amino acids. The germline CDR1 and CDR2 sequences are LGHDT and YNNKEL (reference sequence). V lost 0 bases and J 4 bases, leaving 7 bases between the germline ends. CDR3 in DNA: TGTGCCAGCAGCCAAGAGGGGAGGAATCAGCCCCAGCATTTT. It translates to CASSQEGRNQPQHF.

This sequence joins TRBV27 and TRBJ1-2, with D perhaps TRBD1 (6 bases). The V and J ends lost 6 bases and 7 bases respectively, with 15 bases between them. This CDR3 contains 13 residues. CDR1 and CDR2 (germline): MNHEY, SMNVEV (reference sequence). CDR3 DNA sequence: TGTGCCAGCAGGCCGATTGGGGGCGTTGGCTACACCTTC. This encodes CASRPIGGVGYTF.